The TCR beta chain under discussion was sequenced for a study of T cell repertoires in cytomegalovirus infection. This clonotype was seen a handful of times. Germline-derived CDR1 and CDR2 are MDHEN and SYDVKM. V lost 7 bases and J 0 bases, leaving 10 bases between the germline ends. This CDR3 contains 14 residues. TCRdb itself ran the reads through MiXCR, one entry per CDR3 protein. The sample shows about 740,000 distinct CDR3 sequences, 35% to 45% of them seen only once. The J gene is TRBJ1-3, the V gene TRBV28; D is uncertain. This receptor was obtained from a human donor in good health (CMV status not recorded). Some clones in this sample may be carry-over from other donors' samples. The sequenced sample was PBMCs. The CDR3 spells CASIPDNSGNTIYF. The CDR3 bases are TGTGCCAGCATCCCTGACAACTCTGGAAACACCATATATTTT.